What follows is one T cell receptor (beta chain) and its context. This clonotype was seen more than once but under ten times. The target of this receptor is not known. No qualities accompany the bases; no much larger clone lies one base away. Trimming costs V 3 bases and J 3 bases, and their ends lie 9 bases apart. There are 15 amino acids in the CDR3, from cysteine to phenylalanine inclusive. The kept DNA is CDR3 alone, 45 bases in frame from the first base. These data belong to a study of T cell repertoires in cytomegalovirus infection (dated by TCRdb to between 2019 and 2020). Describing the broader study: The HLA type of each donor mattered for the analysis, because public TCR beta signatures pointed to carriage of CMV infection along with the matching HLA type. The research as a whole found: In both this cohort and an independent cohort of some 370 donors, the cumulative frequency of public TCR beta family members distinguished carriers of CMV infection plus the relevant HLA type. The ex vivo response was dominated by HLA-C-restricted CMV-specific TCR beta clonotypes, and the single most frequent clonotype in two of eight donors was supplied by these HLA-C-restricted clonotypes.

TCRdb records Illumina HiSeq 1500 as the sequencer. TCRdb reran the public reads through fastp at Q25 and MiXCR, keeping productive beta chains. Every CDR3 protein is listed once, alongside the most common genes and DNA of its rows. Present in this sample are 150,000 to 200,000 distinct CDR3 sequences, approximately 20% of which were seen just once. The ten largest clones add up to about 2.9% of the sample. This TCR came from a human donor in good health (CMV status not recorded). Some clones in this sample may be carry-over from other donors' samples. Sequenced sample: PBMCs. The chain joins TRBV12-3 or TRBV12-4 to TRBJ1-6; the D region possibly corresponds to TRBD1 (5 bases align). CDR3 protein: CASSFRADYNSPLHF. DNA sequence: TGTGCCAGCAGTTTCAGGGCCGACTATAATTCACCCCTCCACTTT.